The 20 T cell receptor beta chains below were found in one sample sequenced in a study of OX40 agonist ivuxolimab in advanced cancers. Data came from immunoSEQ multiplex PCR; TCRdb stores just in-frame clones and leaves some out. The sample shows about 52,000 clones, approximately 94% of them seen only once. This sample comprised CD4+ or CD8+ T cells sorted from blood, obtained in a trial of the OX40 agonist ivuxolimab. The origin of the receptors is an adult with an advanced solid tumor such as melanoma, head and neck, liver or kidney cancer.

This clone occurred once. The rearrangement links TRBV28 to TRBJ2-7, with D tentatively TRBD1 (6 bases). The CDR3 runs 12 residues. Germline-derived CDR1 and CDR2 are MDHEN and SYDVKM. Trimming took 5 bases from V and 4 from J, leaving 9 bases between them. In DNA, the CDR3 is TGTGCCAGCAGTCCACAGGGTTACGAGCAGTACTTC. This translates into CASSPQGYEQYF.

The CDR3 reads CASSQVRGTKLSGTDTQYF. DNA of the CDR3: TGTGCCAGCAGCCAAGTCAGGGGGACCAAGCTCTCTGGCACAGATACGCAGTATTTT. The chain uses TRBV14 and TRBJ2-3; 7 nucleotides match TRBD1. The CDR3 covers 19 residues. Germline V gene sequence: CDR1 SGHDN, CDR2 FVKESK. The ends lost 1 base at V and 1 base at J; junction bases unmatched: 14.

This chain connects TRBV28 to TRBJ2-5; 8 bases are a match to TRBD2. There are 15 residues in the CDR3. The junction had 11 bases not matched to a gene; V was cut back by 7 bases and J by 4 bases. CDR1 is MDHEN and CDR2 is SYDVKM in the germline V gene. DNA of the CDR3: TGTGCCAGCATACGAGCGGGAGTGTCTAGAGAGACCCAGTACTTC. It translates to CASIRAGVSRETQYF. Full variable domain (remainder filled in from reference TRBV28 and TRBJ2-5): DVKVTQSSRYLVKRTGEKVFLECVQDMDHENMFWYRQDPGLGLRLIYFSYDVKMKEKGDIPEGYSVSREKKERFSLILESASTNQTSMYLCASIRAGVSRETQYFGPGTRLLVL.

The J gene is TRBJ2-7, the V gene TRBV6-6; 7 bases agree with TRBD1. The V and J ends lost 2 bases and 3 bases, in that order; junction bases with no gene match: 4. Germline V gene sequence: CDR1 MNHNY, CDR2 SVGAGI (reference sequence). This CDR3 region has 14 residues. CDR3: CASSYTDRSYEQYF. The CDR3 region has the DNA TGTGCCAGCAGTTACACGGACAGGAGCTACGAGCAGTACTTC.

This chain joins TRBV27 and TRBJ2-7, with TRBD1 matching 8 bases. CDR1 and CDR2 (germline): MNHEY, SMNVEV (reference sequence). The V segment lost 0 bases and the J segment 6 bases; nucleotides outside the gene matches: 4. CDR3 length: 14 amino acids. CDR3 DNA: TGTGCCAGCAGTTTATCGGGGACAGGTCGCGAGCAGTACTTC. Protein sequence: CASSLSGTGREQYF.

The chain joins TRBV7-9 to TRBJ2-2, with 7 bases identical to TRBD2. The length of the CDR3 is 17 residues. Trimming cost V 6 bases and J 3 bases; bases outside gene matches: 13. Germline CDR1 is SEHNR and CDR2 is FQNEAQ (reference sequence). CDR3 in amino acids: CASRPRVGTTYTGELFF. The CDR3 DNA sequence: TGTGCCAGCAGACCCCGTGTCGGGACTACATACACCGGGGAGCTGTTTTTT.

This clone was detected only once. The CDR3 is CASSVAAGRSYNEQFF. The DNA of the CDR3 is TGTGCCAGCAGCGTAGCGGCGGGCCGCTCCTACAATGAGCAGTTCTTC. The chain employs TRBV9 and TRBJ2-1, with D possibly matching TRBD2 (5 bases). Germline values: CDR1 SGDLS, CDR2 YYNGEE. The CDR3 totals 16 residues. V was cut by 0 bases and J by 0 bases, with 10 bases left in between.

The chain has TRBV19 and TRBJ2-2, with D unclear. Per germline, CDR1 LNHDA and CDR2 SQIVND (reference sequence). V lost 8 bases, J lost 7 bases, and 20 bases lay in between. CDR3 size: 15 residues. The CDR3 protein is CASSRRPPPGGELFF. The CDR3 region has the DNA TGTGCCAGTTCTCGAAGGCCCCCACCCGGCGGGGAGCTGTTTTTT.

This clone was seen more than once but under ten times. The chain carries TRBV7-9 and TRBJ1-3; tentative D call: TRBD1 (5 bases). CDR1 is SEHNR, CDR2 FQNEAQ, per germline (reference sequence). The CDR3 is 17 residues long. Between the trimmed V and J ends, which lost 1 base and 0 bases, there was a span of 13 bases. CDR3 protein: CASSLVLGRVSGNTIYF. The CDR3 nucleotides read TGTGCCAGCAGCTTAGTTCTTGGCAGGGTCTCTGGAAACACCATATATTTT.

The V and J genes are TRBV27 and TRBJ2-7, with D perhaps TRBD1 (5 bases). Germline V gene sequence: CDR1 MNHEY, CDR2 SMNVEV (reference sequence). The V end lost 3 bases, the J end lost 3 bases, and 9 bases lay between the germline ends. CDR3 size: 13 residues. CDR3 DNA sequence: TGTGCCAGCAGTTTGGGGCTGATCTACGAGCAGTACTTC. Protein: CASSLGLIYEQYF.

The CDR3 loop is CAWSESVDSNQPQHF. The CDR3 nucleotides are TGTGCCTGGAGCGAATCGGTAGATAGCAATCAGCCCCAGCATTTT. The rearrangement joins TRBV30 to TRBJ1-5; D call uncertain. The CDR3 is made up of 15 amino acids. V was pared by 3 bases and J by 0 bases, with 12 bases between. Germline V gives CDR1 GTSNPN, CDR2 SVGIG (reference sequence).

The chain employs TRBV28 and TRBJ1-1; TRBD1 matches at 12 bases. CDR1 and CDR2 (germline): MDHEN, SYDVKM. V gave up 5 bases and J gave up 4 bases; unmatched junction bases: 11. This CDR3 has 17 amino acids. CDR3 DNA sequence: TGTGCCAGCAGTAGAATCGGGACAGGGGGCGTTGGCACTGAAGCTTTCTTT. This codes for CASSRIGTGGVGTEAFF.

The chain combines TRBV4-1 with TRBJ1-4; the D gene is possibly TRBD1 (5 bases). V lost 0 bases to trimming and J lost 5 bases, with 13 bases between them. Germline V CDR1 and CDR2: MGHRA, YSYEKL. The CDR3 spans 16 residues. This chain's CDR3 is CASSQEVGAENEKLFF. CDR3 coding DNA: TGCGCCAGCAGCCAAGAAGTTGGGGCTGAAAATGAAAAACTGTTTTTT.

The chain links TRBV19 to TRBJ2-5; D might be TRBD1 (6 bases). The CDR3 totals 16 residues. Between the trimmed V and J ends, which lost 0 bases and 8 bases, there was a span of 19 bases. Germline V gives CDR1 LNHDA, CDR2 SQIVND (reference sequence). The CDR3 region is CASSIDWTARRETQYF. DNA of the CDR3: TGTGCCAGTAGTATAGATTGGACAGCCCGAAGAGAAACCCAGTACTTC.

The gene calls are TRBV11-3 and TRBJ2-3; TRBD1 aligns across 9 bases. The V gene end was trimmed by 5 bases and the J gene end by 5 bases; junction bases not matched to a gene: 8. This CDR3 contains 15 residues. In germline, CDR1 is SGHNT, CDR2 YENEEA. Written as DNA, the CDR3 is TGTGCCAGCAGCGGGAGGGACAGGGATGTAGATACGCAGTATTTT. Protein sequence: CASSGRDRDVDTQYF.

The chain has TRBV11-3 and TRBJ2-1; D gene uncertain. Germline-derived CDR1 and CDR2 are SGHNT and YENEEA. CDR3 length: 11 residues. V was shortened by 1 base and J by 8 bases, with 3 bases between the two germline ends. CDR3 DNA sequence: TGTGCCAGCAGCTTAGTCTATGAGCAGTTCTTC. As protein: CASSLVYEQFF.

The CDR3: CASRGPTGSNEKLFF. The CDR3 DNA reads as TGTGCCAGCAGAGGCCCGACAGGGTCGAATGAAAAACTGTTTTTT. V usage is TRBV5-5 and J usage is TRBJ1-4; TRBD1 agrees at 7 bases. CDR3 length: 15 residues. J was trimmed by 5 bases and V by 5 bases; bases with no gene match: 9. In germline, CDR1 is SGHKS, CDR2 YYEKEE (reference sequence).

DNA of the CDR3: TGTGCCAGCAGCCCCAGTGGTGAAAATGAGCAGTTCTTC. Its protein is CASSPSGENEQFF. The rearrangement joins TRBV7-3 to TRBJ2-1; D gene uncertain. CDR1 is SGHTA, CDR2 FQGTGA, per germline. V lost 5 bases and J 7 bases, leaving 12 bases between the germline ends. The CDR3 spans 13 residues.

The chain joins TRBV4-2 to TRBJ2-7; tentative D call: TRBD1 (5 bases). The CDR3 is 15 amino acids. V was cut by 0 bases and J by 2 bases, with 11 bases left in between. In germline, CDR1 is LGHNA, CDR2 YNFKEQ. The CDR3 loop reads CASSQEGQLTYEQYF. In DNA form, the CDR3 reads TGTGCCAGCAGCCAAGAGGGGCAGCTCACCTACGAGCAGTACTTC.

In regard to this clone: The CDR3 ends on some other residue instead of the conserved phenylalanine or tryptophan, so this is likely a read error. Because the CDR3's place on the DNA is in doubt, the DNA is left out and the CDR3 is given as listed by TCRdb. V is TRBV7-2 and J is TRBJ2-6. The CDR3 region is 15 residues in length, termini included. CDR1 and CDR2 from the germline V gene are SGHTA and FQGNSA. The CDR3 reads CASSKCSRDDKVGPT.